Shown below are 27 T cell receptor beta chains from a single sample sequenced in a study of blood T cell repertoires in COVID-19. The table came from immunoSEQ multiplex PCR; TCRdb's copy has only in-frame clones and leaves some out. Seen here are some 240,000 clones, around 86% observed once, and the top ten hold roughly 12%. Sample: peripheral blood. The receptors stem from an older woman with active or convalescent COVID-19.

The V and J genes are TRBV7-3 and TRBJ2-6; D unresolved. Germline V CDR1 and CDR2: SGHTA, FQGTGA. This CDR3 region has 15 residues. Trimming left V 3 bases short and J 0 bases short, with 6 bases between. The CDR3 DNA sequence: TGTGCCAGCAGCTTCAGTCTCTCTGGGGCCAACGTCCTGACTTTC. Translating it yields CASSFSLSGANVLTF.

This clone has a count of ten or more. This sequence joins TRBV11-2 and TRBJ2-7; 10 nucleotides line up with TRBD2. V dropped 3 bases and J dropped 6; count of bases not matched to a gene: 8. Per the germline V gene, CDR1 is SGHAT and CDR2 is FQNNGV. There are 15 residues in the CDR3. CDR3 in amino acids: CASSLASGGRGEQYF. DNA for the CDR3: TGTGCCAGCAGCTTGGCTAGCGGGGGAAGGGGCGAGCAGTACTTC.

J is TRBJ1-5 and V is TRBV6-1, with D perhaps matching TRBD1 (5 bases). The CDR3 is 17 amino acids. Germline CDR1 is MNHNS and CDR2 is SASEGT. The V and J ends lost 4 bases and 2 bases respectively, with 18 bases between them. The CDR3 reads CASSGGIDSQGNQPQHF. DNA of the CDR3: TGTGCCAGCAGTGGGGGTATCGACAGTCAGGGCAATCAGCCCCAGCATTTT.

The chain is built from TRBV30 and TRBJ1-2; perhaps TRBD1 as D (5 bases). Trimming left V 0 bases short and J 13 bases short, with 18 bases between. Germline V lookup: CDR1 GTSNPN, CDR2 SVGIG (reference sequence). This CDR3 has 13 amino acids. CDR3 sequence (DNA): TGTGCCTGGAGTGTGGGGGGAGGGAGGTTCCTCACCTTC. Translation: CAWSVGGGRFLTF.

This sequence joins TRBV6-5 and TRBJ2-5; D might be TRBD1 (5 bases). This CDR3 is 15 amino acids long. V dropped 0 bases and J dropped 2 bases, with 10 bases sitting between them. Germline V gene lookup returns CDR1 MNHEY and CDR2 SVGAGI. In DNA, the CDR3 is TGTGCCAGCAGTTACTCGGCAGGGCTGCAAGAGACCCAGTACTTC. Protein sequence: CASSYSAGLQETQYF.

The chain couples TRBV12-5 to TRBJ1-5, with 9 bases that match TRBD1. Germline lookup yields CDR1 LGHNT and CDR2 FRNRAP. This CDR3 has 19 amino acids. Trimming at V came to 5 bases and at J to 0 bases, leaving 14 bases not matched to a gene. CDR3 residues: CASGTRNAGTGNSNQPQHF. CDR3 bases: TGTGCTAGTGGTACCCGGAACGCCGGGACAGGGAATAGCAATCAGCCCCAGCATTTT.

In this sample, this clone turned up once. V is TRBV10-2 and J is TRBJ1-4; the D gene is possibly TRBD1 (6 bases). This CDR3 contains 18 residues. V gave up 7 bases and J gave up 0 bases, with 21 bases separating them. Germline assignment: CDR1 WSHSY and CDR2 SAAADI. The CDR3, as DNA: TGCGCCAGCACCTACGAGACAGGTAGATATTCAACTAATGAAAAACTGTTTTTT. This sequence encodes CASTYETGRYSTNEKLFF.

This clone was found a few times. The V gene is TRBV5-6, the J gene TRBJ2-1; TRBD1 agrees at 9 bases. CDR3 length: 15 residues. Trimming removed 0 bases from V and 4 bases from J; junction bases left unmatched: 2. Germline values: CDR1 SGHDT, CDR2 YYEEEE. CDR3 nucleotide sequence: TGTGCCAGCAGCTTGGGCGGGACAGGGTACAATGAGCAGTTCTTC. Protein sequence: CASSLGGTGYNEQFF.

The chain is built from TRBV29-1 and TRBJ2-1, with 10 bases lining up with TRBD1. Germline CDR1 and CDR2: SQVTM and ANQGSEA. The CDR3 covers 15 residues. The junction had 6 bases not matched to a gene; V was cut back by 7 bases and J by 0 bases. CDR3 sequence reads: CSGQGAGPSYNEQFF. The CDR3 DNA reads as TGCAGCGGACAGGGGGCGGGCCCCTCCTACAATGAGCAGTTCTTC.

CDR3 nucleotides: TGTGCCAGCAGCCCCAGGGACAGGGGAAACACTGAAGCTTTCTTT. Its translation is CASSPRDRGNTEAFF. V and J are TRBV3-1 (or the pseudogene TRBV3-2) and TRBJ1-1, with 10 bases aligning to TRBD1. Germline CDR1 and CDR2: LGHDT and YNNKEL (reference sequence). J was trimmed by 2 bases and V by 4 bases; bases with no gene match: 4. This CDR3 spans 15 amino acids.

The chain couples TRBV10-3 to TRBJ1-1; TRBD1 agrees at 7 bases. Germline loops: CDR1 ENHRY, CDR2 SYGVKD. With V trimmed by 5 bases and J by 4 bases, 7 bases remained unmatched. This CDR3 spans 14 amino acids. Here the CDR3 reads CAISLDRDGTEAFF. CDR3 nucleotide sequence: TGTGCCATCAGTTTAGACAGGGACGGCACTGAAGCTTTCTTT.

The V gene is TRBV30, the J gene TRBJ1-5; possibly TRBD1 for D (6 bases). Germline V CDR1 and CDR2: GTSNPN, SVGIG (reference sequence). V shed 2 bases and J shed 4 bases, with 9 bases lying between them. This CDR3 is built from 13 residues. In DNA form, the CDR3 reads TGTGCCTGGAGTCCAGGGGATAATCAGCCCCAGCATTTT. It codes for CAWSPGDNQPQHF.

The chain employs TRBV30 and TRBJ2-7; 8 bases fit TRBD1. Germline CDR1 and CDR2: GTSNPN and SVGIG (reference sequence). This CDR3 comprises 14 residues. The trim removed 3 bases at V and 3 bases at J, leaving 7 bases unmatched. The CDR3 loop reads CAWRTGTGDYEQYF. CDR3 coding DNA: TGTGCCTGGAGAACCGGGACAGGAGACTACGAGCAGTACTTC.

Here the CDR3 DNA reads TGTGCCAGCAGCGTAGGTGTTCGGAACACCGGGGAGCTGTTTTTT. It specifies CASSVGVRNTGELFF. The chain carries TRBV9 and TRBJ2-2; no reliable D call. From germline, CDR1 is SGDLS and CDR2 YYNGEE. Trimming shortened V by 0 bases and J by 1 base, and 7 bases separated the two germline ends. The CDR3 is made up of 15 amino acids.

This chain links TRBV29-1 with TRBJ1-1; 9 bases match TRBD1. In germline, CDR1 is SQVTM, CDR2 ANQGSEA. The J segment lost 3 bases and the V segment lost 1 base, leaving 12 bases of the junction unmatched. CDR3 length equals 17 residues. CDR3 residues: CSVEVPNLQGADTEAFF. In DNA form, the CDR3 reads TGCAGCGTTGAAGTCCCCAATCTACAGGGGGCTGACACTGAAGCTTTCTTT. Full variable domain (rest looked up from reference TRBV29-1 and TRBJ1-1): SAVISQKPSRDICQRGTSLTIQCQVDSQVTMMFWYRQQPGQSLTLIATANQGSEATYESGFVIDKFPISRPNLTFSTLTVSNMSPEDSSIYLCSVEVPNLQGADTEAFFGQGTRLTVV.

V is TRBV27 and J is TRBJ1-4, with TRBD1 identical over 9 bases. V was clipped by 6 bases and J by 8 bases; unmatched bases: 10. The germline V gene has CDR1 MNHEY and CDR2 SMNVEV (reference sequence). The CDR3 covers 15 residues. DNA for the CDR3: TGTGCCAGCAGCCAAAACCCTGACAGGGGGGAAAAACTGTTTTTT. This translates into CASSQNPDRGEKLFF. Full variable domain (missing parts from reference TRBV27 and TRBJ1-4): EAQVTQNPRYLITVTGKKLTVTCSQNMNHEYMSWYRQDPGLGLRQIYYSMNVEVTDKGDVPEGYKVSRKEKRNFPLILESPSPNQTSLYFCASSQNPDRGEKLFFGSGTQLSVL.

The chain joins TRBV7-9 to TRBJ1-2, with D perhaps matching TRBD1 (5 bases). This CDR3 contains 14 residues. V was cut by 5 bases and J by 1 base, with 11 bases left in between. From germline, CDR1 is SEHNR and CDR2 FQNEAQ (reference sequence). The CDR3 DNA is TGTGCCAGCAGCATCGACAGCAATAACTATGGCTACACCTTC. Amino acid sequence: CASSIDSNNYGYTF.

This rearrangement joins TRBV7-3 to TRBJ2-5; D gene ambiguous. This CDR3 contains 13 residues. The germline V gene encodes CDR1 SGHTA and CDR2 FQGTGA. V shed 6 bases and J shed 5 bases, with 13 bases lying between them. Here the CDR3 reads CASSPARSETQYF. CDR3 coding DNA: TGTGCCAGCAGTCCCGCGCGCTCGGAGACCCAGTACTTC.

CDR3 bases: TGTGCCAGCAGTTTCTTTAGGGGTTCTCGGCCCCAGCATTTT. Its protein is CASSFFRGSRPQHF. This chain joins TRBV27 and TRBJ1-5; D is perhaps TRBD1 (5 bases). The germline V gene encodes CDR1 MNHEY and CDR2 SMNVEV (reference sequence). The CDR3 has 14 residues. Trimming removed 3 bases from V and 9 bases from J, with 15 bases in between.

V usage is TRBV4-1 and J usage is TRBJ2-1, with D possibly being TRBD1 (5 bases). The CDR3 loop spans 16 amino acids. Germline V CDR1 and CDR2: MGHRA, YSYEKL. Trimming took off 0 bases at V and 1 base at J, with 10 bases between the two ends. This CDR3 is CASSQDAGLSYNEQFF. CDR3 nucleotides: TGCGCCAGCAGCCAAGATGCAGGGTTATCCTACAATGAGCAGTTCTTC.

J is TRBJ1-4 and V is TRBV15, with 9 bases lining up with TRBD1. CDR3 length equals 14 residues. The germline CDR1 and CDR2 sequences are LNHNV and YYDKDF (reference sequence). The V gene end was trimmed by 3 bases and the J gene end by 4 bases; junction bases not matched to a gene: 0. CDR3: CATSRDRGNEKLFF. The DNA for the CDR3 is TGTGCCACCAGCAGGGACAGGGGTAATGAAAAACTGTTTTTT.

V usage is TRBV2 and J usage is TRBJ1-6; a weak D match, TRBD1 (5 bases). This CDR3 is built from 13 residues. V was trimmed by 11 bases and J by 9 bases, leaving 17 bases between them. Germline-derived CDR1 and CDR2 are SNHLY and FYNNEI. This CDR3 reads CAPGGDGVSPLHF. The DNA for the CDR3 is TGTGCCCCCGGAGGGGATGGGGTTTCACCCCTCCACTTT.

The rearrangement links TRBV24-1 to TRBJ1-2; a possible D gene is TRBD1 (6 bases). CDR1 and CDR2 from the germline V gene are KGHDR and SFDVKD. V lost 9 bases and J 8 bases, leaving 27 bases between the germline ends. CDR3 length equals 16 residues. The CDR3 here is CATYVRITGGGDGYTF. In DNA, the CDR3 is TGTGCCACCTATGTTCGGATCACGGGGGGCGGGGACGGCTACACCTTC.

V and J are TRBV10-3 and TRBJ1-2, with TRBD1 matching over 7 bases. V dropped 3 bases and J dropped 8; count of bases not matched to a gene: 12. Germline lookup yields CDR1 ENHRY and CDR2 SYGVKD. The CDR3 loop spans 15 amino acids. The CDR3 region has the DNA TGTGCCATCAGTGACCCGGGGACAGTCGGGGGCGGCTACACCTTC. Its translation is CAISDPGTVGGGYTF.

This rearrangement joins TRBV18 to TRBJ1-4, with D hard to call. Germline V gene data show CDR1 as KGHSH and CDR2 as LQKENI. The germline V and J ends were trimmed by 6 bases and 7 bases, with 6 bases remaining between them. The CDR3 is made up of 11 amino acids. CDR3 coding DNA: TGTGCCAGCTCTCGGGGTGAAAAACTGTTTTTT. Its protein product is CASSRGEKLFF.

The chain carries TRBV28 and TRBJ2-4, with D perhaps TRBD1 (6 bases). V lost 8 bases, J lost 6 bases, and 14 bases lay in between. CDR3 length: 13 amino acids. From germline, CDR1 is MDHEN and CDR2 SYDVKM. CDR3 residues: CASAKQGPNIQYF. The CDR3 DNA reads TGTGCCAGCGCTAAACAGGGCCCAAACATTCAGTACTTC.

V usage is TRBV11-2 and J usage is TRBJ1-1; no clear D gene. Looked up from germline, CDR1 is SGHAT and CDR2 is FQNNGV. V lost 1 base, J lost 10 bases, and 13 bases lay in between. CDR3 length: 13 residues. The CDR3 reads CASSLVSQVGAFF. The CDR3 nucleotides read TGTGCCAGCAGCTTAGTATCGCAGGTCGGAGCTTTCTTT.